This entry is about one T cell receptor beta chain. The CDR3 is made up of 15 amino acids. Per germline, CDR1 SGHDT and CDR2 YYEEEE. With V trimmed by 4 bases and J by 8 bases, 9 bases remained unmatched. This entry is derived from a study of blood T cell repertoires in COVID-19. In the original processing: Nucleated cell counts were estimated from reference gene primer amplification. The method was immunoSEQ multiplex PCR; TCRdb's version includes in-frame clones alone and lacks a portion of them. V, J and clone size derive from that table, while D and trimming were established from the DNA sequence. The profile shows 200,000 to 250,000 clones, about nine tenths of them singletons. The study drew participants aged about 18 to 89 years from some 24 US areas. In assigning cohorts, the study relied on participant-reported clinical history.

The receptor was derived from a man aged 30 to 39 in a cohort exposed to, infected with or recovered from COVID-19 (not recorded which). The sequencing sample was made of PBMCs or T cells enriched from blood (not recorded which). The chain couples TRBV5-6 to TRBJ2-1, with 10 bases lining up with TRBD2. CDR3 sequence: CASSGAGGPGDEQFF. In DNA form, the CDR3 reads TGTGCCAGCAGCGGAGCGGGAGGGCCGGGGGATGAGCAGTTCTTC.